A single sample is the source of the 26 T cell receptor beta chains below, sequenced in a study of blood T cell repertoires in COVID-19. Only in-frame clones appear in the TCRdb table, and some are missing; sequencing was by immunoSEQ multiplex PCR. Found here are more than 200,000 clones, about nine tenths of them singletons; the top ten hold roughly 2.5%. Sequenced material: peripheral blood. The receptors derive from a man younger than 40 with COVID-19, enrolled during active disease.

Here the CDR3 reads CAAAGAWGYTF. CDR3 DNA sequence: TGTGCCGCGGCGGGGGCGTGGGGCTACACCTTC. The rearrangement links TRBV27 to TRBJ1-2; D perhaps matches TRBD1 (6 bases). The CDR3 runs to 11 residues. V lost 11 bases to trimming and J lost 8 bases, with 15 bases between them. In germline, CDR1 is MNHEY, CDR2 SMNVEV (reference sequence).

Written as DNA, the CDR3 is TGTGCCAGCTCACCAGATTTACAGGGTCCCGAGCAGTACTTC. Translation: CASSPDLQGPEQYF. The V gene is TRBV18, the J gene TRBJ2-7; D might be TRBD1 (6 bases). CDR1 is KGHSH, CDR2 LQKENI, per germline. The V end was cut by 2 bases, the J end by 6 bases, with 14 bases between. CDR3 size: 14 residues.

The J gene is TRBJ2-5, the V gene TRBV18; 9 nucleotides agree with TRBD1. The junction had 5 bases not matched to a gene; V was cut back by 3 bases and J by 3 bases. Germline CDR1 and CDR2: KGHSH and LQKENI. The CDR3 runs 15 residues. CDR3 nucleotides: TGTGCCAGCTCACCTACGGGGACAGGGAAAGAGACCCAGTACTTC. Its protein is CASSPTGTGKETQYF.

The gene calls are TRBV7-3 and TRBJ2-1; 15 bases line up with TRBD2. Per germline, CDR1 SGHTA and CDR2 FQGTGA. V dropped 4 bases and J dropped 7; count of bases not matched to a gene: 5. The CDR3 extends over 16 amino acids. CDR3 region: CASSSTGLAGGNEQFF. CDR3 DNA: TGTGCCAGCAGCTCCACGGGACTAGCGGGAGGTAATGAGCAGTTCTTC.

The chain couples TRBV6-5 to TRBJ1-4; TRBD1 matches 10 bases. There are 13 residues in the CDR3. The V segment lost 5 bases and the J segment 14 bases; nucleotides outside the gene matches: 8. CDR1 is MNHEY, CDR2 SVGAGI, per germline. In DNA form, the CDR3 reads TGTGCCAGCAGTACACGGGACAGGGGACGGCTGTTTTTT. Translation: CASSTRDRGRLFF.

The V call is TRBV6-6, the J call TRBJ2-3; 9 bases line up with TRBD2. The length of the CDR3 is 15 residues. With 6 bases clipped from V and 3 bases from J, the junction kept 7 bases outside the gene matches. Germline values: CDR1 MNHNY, CDR2 SVGAGI (reference sequence). This chain's CDR3 is CASRSSGGSTDTQYF. Here the CDR3 DNA reads TGTGCCAGCAGATCAAGCGGGGGGTCTACAGATACGCAGTATTTT.

This clone showed up just a few times. This rearrangement joins TRBV9 to TRBJ1-2; TRBD1 matches 9 bases. Germline V gene sequence: CDR1 SGDLS, CDR2 YYNGEE. CDR3 size: 15 residues. Trimming at V came to 4 bases and at J to 5 bases, leaving 9 bases not matched to a gene. CDR3 DNA sequence: TGTGCCAGCAGCATTCGGGACAGGGTGGGGTATGGCTACACCTTC. This encodes CASSIRDRVGYGYTF.

This clone was counted ten times or more. The V gene is TRBV6-2 or TRBV6-3, the J gene TRBJ2-1; 15 bases map to TRBD2. Per the germline V gene, CDR1 is MNHEY and CDR2 is SVGEGT. Trimming at V came to 6 bases and at J to 8 bases, leaving 5 bases not matched to a gene. This CDR3 spans 15 amino acids. The CDR3 DNA reads as TGTGCCAGCAGCCGGACTAGCGGGGGGGCGGATGAGCAGTTCTTC. Amino acid sequence: CASSRTSGGADEQFF.

This chain connects TRBV24-1 to TRBJ2-1; 9 positions match TRBD2. The germline V gene encodes CDR1 KGHDR and CDR2 SFDVKD. The CDR3 covers 15 residues. V shed 3 bases and J 3 bases; nucleotides not matched to a gene: 2. CDR3 in DNA: TGTGCCACCAGTGATACTAGCGGGTTCTACAATGAGCAGTTCTTC. It yields the protein CATSDTSGFYNEQFF.

The chain has TRBV19 and TRBJ1-5, with D possibly TRBD1 on 5 matching bases. This CDR3 has 15 amino acids. Germline V lookup: CDR1 LNHDA, CDR2 SQIVND (reference sequence). V lost 4 bases, J lost 2 bases, and 12 bases lay in between. The CDR3, as DNA: TGTGCCAGTAGTACGGGGGGAGGTGGCAATCAGCCCCAGCATTTT. It specifies CASSTGGGGNQPQHF.

This clone has only one observation. The chain links TRBV19 to TRBJ1-2, with 7 bases identical to TRBD1. Germline assignment: CDR1 LNHDA and CDR2 SQIVND (reference sequence). V dropped 1 base and J dropped 2; count of bases not matched to a gene: 1. The CDR3 is 14 amino acids. The CDR3 coding sequence is TGTGCCAGTAGTATAGGGGACAGCAACTATGGCTACACCTTC. This gives the protein CASSIGDSNYGYTF.

The chain employs TRBV4-3 and TRBJ1-6; 8 bases fit TRBD1. With V trimmed by 4 bases and J by 5 bases, 4 bases remained unmatched. The germline V gene has CDR1 LGHNA and CDR2 YSLEER. There are 15 residues in the CDR3. The CDR3 coding sequence is TGCGCCAGCAGCCGGCAGGGACAGGATAATTCACCCCTCCACTTT. Translating gives CASSRQGQDNSPLHF.

The chain links TRBV7-9 to TRBJ2-3; 7 nucleotides match TRBD2. Germline values: CDR1 SEHNR, CDR2 FQNEAQ (reference sequence). V lost 6 bases to trimming and J lost 2 bases; unmatched junction nucleotides: 17. The CDR3 contains 18 residues. The chain's CDR3 is CASRRTFARGSYTDTQYF. In nucleotides, the CDR3 is TGTGCCAGCAGACGCACTTTTGCCCGCGGGAGTTACACAGATACGCAGTATTTT.

The chain recombines TRBV5-5 with TRBJ2-1; the D gene is possibly TRBD1 (5 bases). The CDR3 sequence is 13 residues long. V dropped 3 bases and J dropped 10 bases, with 14 bases sitting between them. Germline values: CDR1 SGHKS, CDR2 YYEKEE (reference sequence). The CDR3 loop reads CASSWGSGLEQFF. CDR3 nucleotide sequence: TGTGCCAGCAGCTGGGGCTCGGGCCTCGAGCAGTTCTTC.

The J gene is TRBJ1-2, the V gene TRBV19, with D possibly matching TRBD1 (6 bases). This CDR3 comprises 13 residues. Trimming left V 4 bases short and J 4 bases short, with 10 bases between. From germline, CDR1 is LNHDA and CDR2 SQIVND (reference sequence). The CDR3 sequence is CASSKGEGYGYTF. As DNA, the CDR3 is TGTGCCAGTAGTAAGGGGGAAGGCTATGGCTACACCTTC.

This sequence joins TRBV7-8 and TRBJ2-1; possible D gene TRBD1, 6 bases. Trimming removed 5 bases at V and 0 bases at J, with 20 bases between. The CDR3 is 18 residues long. Germline V gene lookup returns CDR1 SGHVS and CDR2 FQNEAQ. CDR3 sequence reads: CASSPGGQGQSSYNEQFF. The CDR3 DNA is TGTGCCAGCAGCCCTGGGGGTCAGGGACAAAGCTCCTACAATGAGCAGTTCTTC.

The V gene is TRBV2, the J gene TRBJ1-6; 7 positions agree with TRBD1. In germline, CDR1 is SNHLY, CDR2 FYNNEI. Germline trimming cut 8 bases from V and 9 bases from J; bases unmatched to any gene: 7. The CDR3 sequence is 13 residues long. The CDR3 DNA reads as TGTGCCAGCGGGCGACAGGGCGGTTCACCCCTCCACTTT. This translates into CASGRQGGSPLHF.

This chain links TRBV19 with TRBJ1-4; D gene ambiguous. The CDR3 has 13 residues. Germline V gives CDR1 LNHDA, CDR2 SQIVND (reference sequence). Deletions cut 5 bases from V and 8 bases from J, with 12 bases between. CDR3 in amino acids: CASSPDPGEKLFF. The CDR3 DNA is TGTGCCAGTAGTCCCGACCCGGGGGAAAAACTGTTTTTT.

The chain couples TRBV3-1 (or the pseudogene TRBV3-2) to TRBJ1-1; a weak D match, TRBD1 (5 bases). The V end was cut by 2 bases, the J end by 4 bases, with 17 bases between. CDR1 LGHDT and CDR2 YNNKEL come from the germline V gene (reference sequence). This CDR3 is built from 16 residues. The CDR3, as DNA: TGTGCCAGCAGCCAAACGGGGCCGGGGGAAGGCACTGAAGCTTTCTTT. Translation: CASSQTGPGEGTEAFF.

The chain uses TRBV12-3 or TRBV12-4 and TRBJ2-7, with D unresolved. The CDR3 has 13 amino acids. Trimming took off 2 bases at V and 7 bases at J, with 12 bases between the two ends. CDR3 in DNA: TGTGCCAGCAGTTTACAGCGTTGGCGGGAGCAGTACTTC. Amino acid sequence: CASSLQRWREQYF.

The chain joins TRBV6-5 to TRBJ2-7; D not certain. V lost 5 bases to trimming and J lost 2 bases, with 10 bases between them. Germline CDR1 is MNHEY and CDR2 is SVGAGI. CDR3 length: 13 amino acids. CDR3 in DNA: TGTGCCAGCAGTCCTAGTCGGGCCTACGAGCAGTACTTC. As protein: CASSPSRAYEQYF.

The chain is built from TRBV7-2 and TRBJ1-5; 7 bases agree with TRBD1. With 2 bases clipped from V and 1 base from J, the junction kept 8 bases outside the gene matches. The germline V gene encodes CDR1 SGHTA and CDR2 FQGNSA. The CDR3 loop spans 17 amino acids. CDR3 loop: CASSLSDTRGSNQPQHF. CDR3 nucleotide sequence: TGTGCCAGCAGCTTATCCGACACCAGGGGGAGCAATCAGCCCCAGCATTTT.

Judged by abundance, this clone is medium-sized. The chain has TRBV5-1 and TRBJ2-5; TRBD2 agrees at 7 bases. The CDR3 has 16 amino acids. Germline trimming cut 6 bases from V and 4 bases from J; bases unmatched to any gene: 15. The germline V gene has CDR1 SGHRS and CDR2 YFSETQ. The CDR3 spells CASIPGSSGISETQYF. Written as DNA, the CDR3 is TGCGCCAGCATCCCAGGGTCCAGCGGGATCTCAGAGACCCAGTACTTC.

This clone has just one count. The gene calls are TRBV4-3 and TRBJ2-3; no firm D call. The CDR3 runs to 17 residues. V was trimmed by 0 bases and J by 0 bases, leaving 13 bases between them. The germline gives CDR1 LGHNA, CDR2 YSLEER. CDR3 sequence reads: CASSQDPRSGSTDTQYF. The CDR3 DNA reads TGCGCCAGCAGCCAAGATCCGCGCTCCGGGAGCACAGATACGCAGTATTTT.

V is TRBV6-5 and J is TRBJ1-4, with 7 bases that match TRBD1. Germline assignment: CDR1 MNHEY and CDR2 SVGAGI. V lost 8 bases and J lost 6; bases outside the gene matches: 12. The CDR3 extends over 15 amino acids. Written as DNA, the CDR3 is TGTGCCAGCGCCACCTTCCGGGACAGTTATGAAAAACTGTTTTTT. It translates to CASATFRDSYEKLFF.

The CDR3 DNA is TGTGCCAGTAGTATTAGGACAGGGGATCATCGAGTTGGAGGCTACACCTTC. Encoded protein: CASSIRTGDHRVGGYTF. The V and J genes are TRBV19 and TRBJ1-2; TRBD1 matches at 9 bases. The V and J ends lost 3 bases and 8 bases, in that order; junction bases with no gene match: 16. The length of the CDR3 is 17 residues. Germline V gene lookup returns CDR1 LNHDA and CDR2 SQIVND (reference sequence).